These 27 T cell receptor beta chains were sequenced from one sample in a study of blood T cells in healthy people across ages. A second PCR of about 6 to 11 cycles used a sample-barcoded 5' primer and a J-beta primer mix. TCRdb reprocessed the 5' RACE reads with MiXCR, giving one entry per CDR3 protein. This table holds about 640,000 distinct CDR3 sequences, around three fifths found once. The sequencing sample was made of blood. Receptor source: a man aged 60 to 75 in good health.

V usage is TRBV5-1 and J usage is TRBJ2-7; D is uncertain. The J call is in doubt because the DNA end fits TRBJ2-5 better. The CDR3 spans 15 residues. Germline V CDR1 and CDR2: SGHRS, YFSETQ. The CDR3, as DNA: TGCGCCAGCAGCTTAGAACGCCAATCCGTGGGGACCCAGTACTTC. Translated: CASSLERQSVGTQYF.

This clonotype was detected many times. The chain uses TRBV20-1 and TRBJ2-5, with D possibly being TRBD1 (6 bases). The CDR3 contains 12 residues. V was cut by 5 bases and J by 2 bases, with 9 bases left in between. The germline gives CDR1 DFQATT, CDR2 SNEGSKA (reference sequence). CDR3 loop: CSALQGQETQYF. In DNA, the CDR3 is TGCAGTGCTCTCCAGGGGCAAGAGACCCAGTACTTC.

The J gene is TRBJ2-1, the V gene TRBV7-9; 8 bases agree with TRBD1. The V gene end was trimmed by 1 base and the J gene end by 4 bases; junction bases not matched to a gene: 12. Germline V gene lookup returns CDR1 SEHNR and CDR2 FQNEAQ (reference sequence). This CDR3 has 18 amino acids. The CDR3 spells CASSLGTGTNFPYNEQFF. In nucleotides, the CDR3 is TGTGCCAGCAGCTTAGGGACAGGGACCAACTTCCCTTACAATGAGCAGTTCTTC.

This chain connects TRBV27 to TRBJ2-7; TRBD1 might be the D (6 bases). The CDR3 has 13 residues. V lost 5 bases and J lost 3, with 11 bases in between. Germline values: CDR1 MNHEY, CDR2 SMNVEV (reference sequence). This CDR3 is CASSPQGYYEQYF. CDR3 sequence (DNA): TGTGCCAGCAGTCCACAGGGATACTACGAGCAGTACTTC.

The chain carries TRBV20-1 and TRBJ1-4; 7 bases map to TRBD1. This CDR3 has 14 amino acids. Germline-derived CDR1 and CDR2 are DFQATT and SNEGSKA (reference sequence). The V segment lost 6 bases and the J segment 5 bases; nucleotides outside the gene matches: 9. The CDR3 region is CSAAETGYNEKLFF. The CDR3 DNA reads as TGCAGTGCAGCGGAGACAGGGTACAATGAAAAACTGTTTTTT.

V usage is TRBV6-2 or TRBV6-3 and J usage is TRBJ2-3, with 7 bases that match TRBD1. Trimming cost V 10 bases and J 4 bases; bases outside gene matches: 8. The V gene's germline CDR1 is MNHEY and CDR2 SVGEGT. The CDR3 is 13 amino acids. CDR3 residues: CATTGQVSDTQYF. CDR3 DNA sequence: TGTGCCACCACAGGACAGGTGTCAGATACGCAGTATTTT.

This clonotype was detected a few times. The rearrangement uses TRBV20-1 and TRBJ2-1; 8 positions agree with TRBD2. The length of the CDR3 is 15 residues. With 6 bases clipped from V and 6 bases from J, the junction kept 13 bases outside the gene matches. The germline V gene has CDR1 DFQATT and CDR2 SNEGSKA (reference sequence). This chain's CDR3 is CSAPGLAGFGNEQFF. The CDR3 nucleotides are TGCAGTGCCCCGGGGCTAGCGGGCTTCGGCAATGAGCAGTTCTTC.

V gene TRBV18 combines with J gene TRBJ1-2, with D possibly being TRBD1 (5 bases). The CDR3 sequence is 17 residues long. The V and J ends lost 6 bases and 2 bases respectively, with 22 bases between them. Germline CDR1 reads KGHSH; CDR2 reads LQKENI. In nucleotides, the CDR3 is TGTGCCAGCTCCCCTACAGCCTCCACGAGGGGAAACTATGGCTACACCTTC. This codes for CASSPTASTRGNYGYTF.

This clonotype was detected only a few times. CDR3 region: CASSRGTDYEQYF. The CDR3 bases are TGTGCCAGCAGCCGCGGGACAGACTACGAGCAGTACTTC. This chain links TRBV11-3 with TRBJ2-7; the D gene is possibly TRBD1 (7 bases). The CDR3 has 13 residues. The germline CDR1 and CDR2 sequences are SGHNT and YENEEA. Trimming shortened V by 5 bases and J by 3 bases, and 11 bases separated the two germline ends.

In its sample, this clonotype was seen a few times. The chain links TRBV15 to TRBJ2-1; weak D call: TRBD2 (6 bases). This CDR3 is built from 12 residues. The V gene lost 5 bases and the J gene lost 8 bases, with 10 bases spanning the gap. Looked up from germline, CDR1 is LNHNV and CDR2 is YYDKDF (reference sequence). CDR3 protein: CATSSTGDEQFF. The DNA for the CDR3 is TGTGCCACCAGCTCCACGGGGGATGAGCAGTTCTTC.

The V and J genes are TRBV29-1 and TRBJ2-1; D possibly corresponds to TRBD2 (6 bases). CDR1 and CDR2 (germline): SQVTM, ANQGSEA. Trimming took off 5 bases at V and 6 bases at J, with 11 bases between the two ends. The CDR3 extends over 12 amino acids. CDR3 loop: CSVRRVRNEQFF. CDR3 nucleotide sequence: TGCAGCGTTCGGAGGGTTCGCAATGAGCAGTTCTTC.

This chain joins TRBV20-1 and TRBJ2-6; no reliable D call. The CDR3 extends over 15 amino acids. Germline V gives CDR1 DFQATT, CDR2 SNEGSKA (reference sequence). Trimming removed 3 bases at V and 0 bases at J, with 9 bases between. CDR3 in amino acids: CSASSPCSGANVLTF. In nucleotides, the CDR3 is TGCAGTGCTAGTTCACCCTGCTCTGGGGCCAACGTCCTGACTTTC.

This sequence joins TRBV9 and TRBJ2-7; D uncertain. This CDR3 has 15 amino acids. V gave up 1 base and J gave up 3 bases, with 14 bases separating them. Germline V lookup: CDR1 SGDLS, CDR2 YYNGEE. The CDR3 loop is CASSVMSGSSYEQYF. The CDR3 nucleotides read TGTGCCAGCAGCGTAATGAGTGGGTCCAGCTACGAGCAGTACTTC.

This clonotype came up a few times. The genes are TRBV6-2 or TRBV6-3 and TRBJ1-5; TRBD1 matches at 10 bases. J was trimmed by 1 base and V by 6 bases; bases with no gene match: 3. The CDR3 has 15 residues. Germline-derived CDR1 and CDR2 are MNHEY and SVGEGT. Here the CDR3 reads CASRRTGGSNQPQHF. The CDR3 region has the DNA TGTGCCAGCAGGAGGACAGGGGGAAGCAATCAGCCCCAGCATTTT.

The gene calls are TRBV5-1 and TRBJ1-1; D may be TRBD1 (5 bases). V was clipped by 5 bases and J by 3 bases, with 5 bases between them. The CDR3 has 11 residues. Germline V gives CDR1 SGHRS, CDR2 YFSETQ. DNA for the CDR3: TGCGCCAGCAGACAGGACACTGAAGCTTTCTTT. Translating it yields CASRQDTEAFF.

The chain uses TRBV6-5 and TRBJ2-1, with TRBD1 matching over 12 bases. Germline V gene data show CDR1 as MNHEY and CDR2 as SVGAGI. The CDR3 runs 13 residues. J lost 15 bases, V lost 8 bases, and 11 bases had no gene match. In nucleotides, the CDR3 is TGTGCCAGCTATCACCGGGACAGGGGGCAGGTGTTCTTC. Its translation: CASYHRDRGQVFF.

The J gene is TRBJ2-5, the V gene TRBV18, with TRBD1 as a possible D gene (5 bases). Matching the DNA end better, TRBJ2-1 makes the J call doubtful. There are 15 residues in the CDR3. Per germline, CDR1 KGHSH and CDR2 LQKENI. The DNA of the CDR3 is TGTGCCAGCTCACCACCTGCAGGGCCACAAGAGACCCAGTTCTTC. Its translation is CASSPPAGPQETQFF.

This sequence joins TRBV2 and TRBJ2-5; D assignment may be TRBD1 or TRBD2 (5 bases each). Trimming cost V 2 bases and J 9 bases, with 7 bases left between them. Per germline, CDR1 SNHLY and CDR2 FYNNEI. The CDR3 is made up of 11 amino acids. CDR3 bases: TGTGCCAGCAGTGAATCGGGGCCCCAGTACTTC. Translation gives CASSESGPQYF.

The V and J genes are TRBV18 and TRBJ2-5; 7 bases match TRBD2. V dropped 5 bases and J dropped 7; count of bases not matched to a gene: 7. The CDR3 has 13 amino acids. Germline V gene data show CDR1 as KGHSH and CDR2 as LQKENI. CDR3 in amino acids: CASSASGVVTQYF. The CDR3 DNA is TGTGCCAGCTCAGCCAGCGGGGTCGTGACCCAGTACTTC.

The chain recombines TRBV18 with TRBJ1-2; D is uncertain. Germline CDR1 and CDR2: KGHSH and LQKENI. The CDR3 spans 15 residues. V lost 2 bases and J 0 bases, leaving 10 bases between the germline ends. The CDR3 reads CASSPDKDTNYGYTF. The CDR3 bases are TGTGCCAGCTCACCAGATAAGGATACTAACTATGGCTACACCTTC.

This clonotype occurred once. The chain employs TRBV20-1 and TRBJ1-5, with D perhaps matching TRBD1 (6 bases). V was pared by 5 bases and J by 2 bases, with 13 bases between. The CDR3 runs 14 residues. The germline CDR1 and CDR2 sequences are DFQATT and SNEGSKA (reference sequence). The CDR3 is CSAPSRGGNQPQHF. As DNA, the CDR3 is TGCAGTGCTCCCTCAAGGGGGGGCAATCAGCCCCAGCATTTT.

The rearrangement joins TRBV7-9 to TRBJ2-3; 8 positions match TRBD1. Germline V gives CDR1 SEHNR, CDR2 FQNEAQ (reference sequence). The junction had 9 bases not matched to a gene; V was cut back by 4 bases and J by 6 bases. The CDR3 totals 15 residues. CDR3 sequence: CASSSRTGHTDTQYF. The CDR3 DNA sequence: TGTGCCAGCAGCTCCAGGACAGGGCACACGGATACGCAGTATTTT.

The V gene is TRBV20-1, the J gene TRBJ2-1; TRBD1 matches at 7 bases. V gave up 5 bases and J gave up 10 bases; unmatched junction bases: 5. Germline loops: CDR1 DFQATT, CDR2 SNEGSKA (reference sequence). The CDR3 has 11 amino acids. For the CDR3, the DNA is TGCAGTGCTTCCGGACAGGCCGAGCAGTTCTTC. It translates to CSASGQAEQFF.

The chain links TRBV6-6 to TRBJ2-5; possible D gene TRBD2, 6 bases. The V end was cut by 2 bases, the J end by 5 bases, with 12 bases between. The CDR3 is made up of 14 amino acids. In germline, CDR1 is MNHNY, CDR2 SVGAGI (reference sequence). The CDR3 sequence is CASSYGLLGETQYF. Here the CDR3 DNA reads TGTGCCAGCAGTTACGGACTATTGGGCGAGACCCAGTACTTC.

The rearrangement joins TRBV14 to TRBJ2-5; D is unclear. This CDR3 is built from 15 residues. V lost 3 bases, J lost 5 bases, and 16 bases lay in between. Germline V gene lookup returns CDR1 SGHDN and CDR2 FVKESK. CDR3: CASSQWVAAGETQYF. CDR3 bases: TGTGCCAGCAGCCAGTGGGTGGCGGCCGGCGAGACCCAGTACTTC.

The rearrangement links TRBV2 to TRBJ2-5, with D perhaps TRBD2 (7 bases). The J call is uncertain, as TRBJ2-7 better fits the DNA end. This CDR3 is 12 amino acids long. Germline CDR1 reads SNHLY; CDR2 reads FYNNEI. The CDR3 nucleotides are TGTGCCAGCAGTGAAAGGGGGGGCGAGCAGTACTTC. Protein sequence: CASSERGGEQYF.

The chain carries TRBV28 and TRBJ2-3; 9 bases line up with TRBD1. V lost 3 bases and J lost 3; bases outside the gene matches: 7. CDR1 and CDR2 from the germline V gene are MDHEN and SYDVKM. CDR3 length equals 16 residues. CDR3 in DNA: TGTGCCAGCAGTTTCCCGGGGGGACAGGGAACAGATACGCAGTATTTT. Amino acid sequence: CASSFPGGQGTDTQYF.